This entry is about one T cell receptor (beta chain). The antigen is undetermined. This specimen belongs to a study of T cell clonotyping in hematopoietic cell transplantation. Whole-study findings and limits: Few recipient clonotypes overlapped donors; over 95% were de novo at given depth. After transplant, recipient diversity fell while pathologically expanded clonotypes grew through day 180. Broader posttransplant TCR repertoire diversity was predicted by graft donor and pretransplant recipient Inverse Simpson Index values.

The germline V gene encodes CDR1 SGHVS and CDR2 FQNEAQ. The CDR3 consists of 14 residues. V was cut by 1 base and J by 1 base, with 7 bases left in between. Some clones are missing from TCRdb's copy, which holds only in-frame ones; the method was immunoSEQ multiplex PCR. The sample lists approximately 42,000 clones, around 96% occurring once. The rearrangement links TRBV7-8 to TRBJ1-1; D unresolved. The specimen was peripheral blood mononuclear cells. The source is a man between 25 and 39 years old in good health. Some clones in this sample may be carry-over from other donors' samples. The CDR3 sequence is CASSLGATNTEAFF. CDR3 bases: TGTGCCAGCAGCTTAGGGGCGACGAACACTGAAGCTTTCTTT. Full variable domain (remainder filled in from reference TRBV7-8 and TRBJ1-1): GAGVSQSPRYKVAKRGQDVALRCDPISGHVSLFWYQQALGQGPEFLTYFQNEAQLDKSGLPSDRFFAERPEGSVSTLKIQRTQQEDSAVYLCASSLGATNTEAFFGQGTRLTVV.